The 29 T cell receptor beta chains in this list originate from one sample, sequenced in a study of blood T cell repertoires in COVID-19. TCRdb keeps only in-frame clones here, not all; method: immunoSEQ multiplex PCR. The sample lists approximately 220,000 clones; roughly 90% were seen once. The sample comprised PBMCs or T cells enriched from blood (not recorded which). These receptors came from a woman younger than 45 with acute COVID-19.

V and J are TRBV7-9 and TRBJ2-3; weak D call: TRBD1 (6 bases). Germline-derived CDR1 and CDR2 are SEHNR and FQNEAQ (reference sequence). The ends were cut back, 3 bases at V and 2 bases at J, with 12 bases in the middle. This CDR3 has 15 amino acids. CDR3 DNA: TGTGCCAGCAGCTTTGGGACAAGATTCACAGATACGCAGTATTTT. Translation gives CASSFGTRFTDTQYF.

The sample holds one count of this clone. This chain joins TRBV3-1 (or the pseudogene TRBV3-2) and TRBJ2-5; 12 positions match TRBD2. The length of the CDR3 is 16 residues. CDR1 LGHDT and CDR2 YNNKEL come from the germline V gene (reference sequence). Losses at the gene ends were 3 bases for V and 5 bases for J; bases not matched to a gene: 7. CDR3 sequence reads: CASSQLAGGPGETQYF. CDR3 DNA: TGTGCCAGCAGCCAGCTAGCGGGGGGGCCCGGGGAGACCCAGTACTTC.

As DNA, the CDR3 is TGTGCCAGCAGAGACTGGAACACTGAAGCTTTCTTT. Translation gives CASRDWNTEAFF. J is TRBJ1-1 and V is TRBV27; D remains ambiguous. V was trimmed by 6 bases and J by 1 base, leaving 6 bases between them. Germline V lookup: CDR1 MNHEY, CDR2 SMNVEV (reference sequence). CDR3 length equals 12 residues.

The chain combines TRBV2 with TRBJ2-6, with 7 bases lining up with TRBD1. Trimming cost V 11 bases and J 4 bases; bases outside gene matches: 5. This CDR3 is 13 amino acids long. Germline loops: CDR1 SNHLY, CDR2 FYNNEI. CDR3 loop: CAQQGYGANVLTF. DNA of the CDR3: TGTGCCCAACAGGGGTACGGGGCCAACGTCCTGACTTTC. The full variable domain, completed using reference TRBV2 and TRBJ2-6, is EPEVTQTPSHQVTQMGQEVILRCVPISNHLYFYWYRQILGQKVEFLVSFYNNEISEKSEIFDDQFSVERPDGSNFTLKIRSTKLEDSAMYFCAQQGYGANVLTFGAGSRLTVL.

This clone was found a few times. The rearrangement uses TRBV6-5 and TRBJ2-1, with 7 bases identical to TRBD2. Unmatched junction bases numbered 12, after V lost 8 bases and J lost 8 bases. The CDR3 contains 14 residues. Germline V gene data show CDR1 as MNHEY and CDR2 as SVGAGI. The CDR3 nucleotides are TGTGCCAGCCTCCCTCTGGGGGGGAACGATGAGCAGTTCTTC. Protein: CASLPLGGNDEQFF.

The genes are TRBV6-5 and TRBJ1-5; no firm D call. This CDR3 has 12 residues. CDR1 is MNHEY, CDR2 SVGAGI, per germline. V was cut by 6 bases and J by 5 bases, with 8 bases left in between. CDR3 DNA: TGTGCCAGCAGCTCCCCTGATCAGCCCCAGCATTTT. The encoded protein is CASSSPDQPQHF.

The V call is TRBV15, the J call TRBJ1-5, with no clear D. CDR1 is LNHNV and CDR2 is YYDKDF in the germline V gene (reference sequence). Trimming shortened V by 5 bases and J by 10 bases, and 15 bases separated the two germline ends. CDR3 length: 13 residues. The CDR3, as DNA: TGTGCCACCAGCCGGACCCGGGAAAATCCCCAGCATTTT. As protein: CATSRTRENPQHF.

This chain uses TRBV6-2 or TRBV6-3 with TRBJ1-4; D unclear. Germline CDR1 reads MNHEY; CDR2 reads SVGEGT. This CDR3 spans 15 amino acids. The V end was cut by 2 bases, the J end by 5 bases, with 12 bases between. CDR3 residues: CASSYGLGRNEKLFF. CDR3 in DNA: TGTGCCAGCAGTTACGGGCTTGGCAGAAATGAAAAACTGTTTTTT.

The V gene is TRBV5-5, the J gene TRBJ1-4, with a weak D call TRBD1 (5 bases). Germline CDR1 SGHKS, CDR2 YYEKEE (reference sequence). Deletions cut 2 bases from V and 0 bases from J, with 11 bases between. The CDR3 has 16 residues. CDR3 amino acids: CASSFYRPATNEKLFF. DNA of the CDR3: TGTGCCAGCAGCTTTTACAGGCCTGCAACTAATGAAAAACTGTTTTTT.

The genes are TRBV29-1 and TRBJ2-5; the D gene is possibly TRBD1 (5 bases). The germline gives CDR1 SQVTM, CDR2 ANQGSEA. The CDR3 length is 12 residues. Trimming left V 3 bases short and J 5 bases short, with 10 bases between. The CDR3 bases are TGCAGCGTTGACAGGGTCCGGGAGACCCAGTACTTC. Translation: CSVDRVRETQYF.

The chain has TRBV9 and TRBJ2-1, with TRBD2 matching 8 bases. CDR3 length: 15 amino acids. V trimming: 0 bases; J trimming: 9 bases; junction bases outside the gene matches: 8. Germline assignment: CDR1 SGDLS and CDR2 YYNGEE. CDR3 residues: CASSVVSGGEGEQFF. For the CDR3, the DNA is TGTGCCAGCAGCGTAGTCAGCGGGGGCGAGGGTGAGCAGTTCTTC.

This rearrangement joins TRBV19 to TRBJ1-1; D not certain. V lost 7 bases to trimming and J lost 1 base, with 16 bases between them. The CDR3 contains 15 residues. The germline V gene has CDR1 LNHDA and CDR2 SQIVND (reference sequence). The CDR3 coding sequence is TGTGCCAGTAAGTATTCGGATGACACGAACACTGAAGCTTTCTTT. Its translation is CASKYSDDTNTEAFF. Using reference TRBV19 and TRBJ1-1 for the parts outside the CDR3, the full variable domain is DGGITQSPKYLFRKEGQNVTLSCEQNLNHDAMYWYRQDPGQGLRLIYYSQIVNDFQKGDIAEGYSVSREKKESFPLTVTSAQKNPTAFYLCASKYSDDTNTEAFFGQGTRLTVV.

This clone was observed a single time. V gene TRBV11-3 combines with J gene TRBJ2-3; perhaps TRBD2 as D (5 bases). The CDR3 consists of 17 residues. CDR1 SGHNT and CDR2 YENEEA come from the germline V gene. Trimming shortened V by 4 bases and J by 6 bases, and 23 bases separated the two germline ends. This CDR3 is CASSSPFASGGPDTQYF. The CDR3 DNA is TGTGCCAGCAGCTCGCCCTTCGCATCCGGAGGACCCGATACGCAGTATTTT.

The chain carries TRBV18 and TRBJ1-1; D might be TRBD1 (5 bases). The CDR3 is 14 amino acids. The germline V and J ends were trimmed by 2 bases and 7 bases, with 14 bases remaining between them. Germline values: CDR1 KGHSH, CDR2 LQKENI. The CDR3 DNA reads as TGTGCCAGCTCACCAACGGACGGGGGGTTTGAAGCTTTCTTT. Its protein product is CASSPTDGGFEAFF.

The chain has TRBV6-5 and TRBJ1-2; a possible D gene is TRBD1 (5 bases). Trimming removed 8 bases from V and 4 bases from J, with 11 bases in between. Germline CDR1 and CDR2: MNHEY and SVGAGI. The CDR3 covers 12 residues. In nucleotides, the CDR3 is TGTGCCAGCGAGACAGAGAGCTATGGCTACACCTTC. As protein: CASETESYGYTF.

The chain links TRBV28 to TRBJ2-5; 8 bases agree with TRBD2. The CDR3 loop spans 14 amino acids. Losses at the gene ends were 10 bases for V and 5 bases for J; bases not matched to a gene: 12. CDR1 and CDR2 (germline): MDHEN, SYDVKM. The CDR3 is CATQTGGVFETQYF. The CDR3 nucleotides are TGTGCCACTCAAACGGGGGGGGTTTTCGAGACCCAGTACTTC.

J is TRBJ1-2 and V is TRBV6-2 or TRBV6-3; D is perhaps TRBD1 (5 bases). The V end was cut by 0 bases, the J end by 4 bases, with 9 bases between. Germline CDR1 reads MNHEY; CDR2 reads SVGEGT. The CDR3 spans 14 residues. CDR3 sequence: CASSYSAGIYGYTF. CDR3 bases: TGTGCCAGCAGTTACTCTGCAGGGATCTATGGCTACACCTTC.

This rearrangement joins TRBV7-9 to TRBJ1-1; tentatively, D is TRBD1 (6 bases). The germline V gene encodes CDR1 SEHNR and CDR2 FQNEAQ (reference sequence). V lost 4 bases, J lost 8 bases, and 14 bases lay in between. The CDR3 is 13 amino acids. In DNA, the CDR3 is TGTGCCAGCAGCTACGTTGGGGGCGAGGAAGCTTTCTTT. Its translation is CASSYVGGEEAFF.

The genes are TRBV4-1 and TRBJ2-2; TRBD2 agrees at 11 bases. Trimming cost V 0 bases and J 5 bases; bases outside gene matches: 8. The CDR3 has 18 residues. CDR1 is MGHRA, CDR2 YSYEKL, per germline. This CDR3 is CASSQDALAGGPTGELFF. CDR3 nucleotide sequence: TGCGCCAGCAGCCAAGATGCCCTAGCGGGGGGCCCGACCGGGGAGCTGTTTTTT.

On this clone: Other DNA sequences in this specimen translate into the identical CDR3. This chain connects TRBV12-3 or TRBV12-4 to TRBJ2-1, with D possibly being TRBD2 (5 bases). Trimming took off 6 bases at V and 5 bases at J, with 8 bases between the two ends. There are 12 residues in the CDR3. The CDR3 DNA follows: TGTGCCAGCAGCCTCGGGGACAATGAGCAGTTCTTC. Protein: CASSLGDNEQFF.

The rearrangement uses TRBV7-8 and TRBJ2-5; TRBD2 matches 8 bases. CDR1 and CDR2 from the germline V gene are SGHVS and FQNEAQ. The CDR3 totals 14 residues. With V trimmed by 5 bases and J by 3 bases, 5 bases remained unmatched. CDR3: CASSELAVEETQYF. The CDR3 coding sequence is TGTGCCAGCAGCGAACTAGCGGTTGAAGAGACCCAGTACTTC.

The CDR3 DNA reads as TGTGCCAGCAGCCCACAGCTATCTGGAAACACCATATATTTT. The encoded protein is CASSPQLSGNTIYF. This sequence joins TRBV14 and TRBJ1-3; D ambiguous. Germline assignment: CDR1 SGHDN and CDR2 FVKESK. The V and J ends lost 4 bases and 1 base respectively, with 8 bases between them. The CDR3 has 14 amino acids.

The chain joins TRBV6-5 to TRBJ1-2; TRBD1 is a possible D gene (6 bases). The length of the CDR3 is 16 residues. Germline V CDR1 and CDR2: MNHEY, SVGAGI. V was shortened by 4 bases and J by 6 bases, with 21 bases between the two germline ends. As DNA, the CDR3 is TGTGCCAGCAGTTCCAGTTCGGAGGCAGGGGCGGATGGCTACACCTTC. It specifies CASSSSSEAGADGYTF.

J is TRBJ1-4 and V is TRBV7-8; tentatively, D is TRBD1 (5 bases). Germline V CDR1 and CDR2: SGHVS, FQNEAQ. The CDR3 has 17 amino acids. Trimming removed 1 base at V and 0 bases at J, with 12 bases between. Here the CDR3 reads CASSLEGASTTNEKLFF. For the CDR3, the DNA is TGTGCCAGCAGCTTAGAAGGGGCTTCCACAACTAATGAAAAACTGTTTTTT.

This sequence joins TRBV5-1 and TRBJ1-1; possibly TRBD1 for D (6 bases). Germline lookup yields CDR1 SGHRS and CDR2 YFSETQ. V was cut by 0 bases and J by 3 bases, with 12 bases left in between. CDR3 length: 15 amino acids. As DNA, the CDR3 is TGCGCCAGCAGCTTGGACAGGGCTGGGGACACTGAAGCTTTCTTT. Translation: CASSLDRAGDTEAFF.

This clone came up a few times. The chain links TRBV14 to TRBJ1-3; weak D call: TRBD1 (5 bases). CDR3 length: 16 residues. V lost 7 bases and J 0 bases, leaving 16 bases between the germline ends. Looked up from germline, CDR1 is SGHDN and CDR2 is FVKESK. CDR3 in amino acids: CASKKAGTVSGNTIYF. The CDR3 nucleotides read TGTGCCAGCAAGAAGGCAGGGACTGTCTCTGGAAACACCATATATTTT.

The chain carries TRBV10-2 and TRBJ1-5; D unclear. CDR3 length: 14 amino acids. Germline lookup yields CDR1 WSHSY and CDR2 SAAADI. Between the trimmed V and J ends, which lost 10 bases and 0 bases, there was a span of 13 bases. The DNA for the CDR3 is TGCGCCACTTCATCAGAACATAGCAATCAGCCCCAGCATTTT. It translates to CATSSEHSNQPQHF.

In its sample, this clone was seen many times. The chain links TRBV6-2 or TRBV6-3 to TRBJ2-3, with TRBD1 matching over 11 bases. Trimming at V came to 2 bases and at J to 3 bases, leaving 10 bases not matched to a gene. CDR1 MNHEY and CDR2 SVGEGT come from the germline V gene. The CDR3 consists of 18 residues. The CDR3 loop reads CASSYPALGQGATDTQYF. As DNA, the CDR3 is TGTGCCAGCAGTTACCCAGCTCTCGGACAGGGGGCTACAGATACGCAGTATTTT.

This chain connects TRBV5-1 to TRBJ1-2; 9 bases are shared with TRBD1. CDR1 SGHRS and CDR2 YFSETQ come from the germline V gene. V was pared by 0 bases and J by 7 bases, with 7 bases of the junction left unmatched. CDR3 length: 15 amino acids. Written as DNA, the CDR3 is TGCGCCAGCAGCTTGGATACAGGGGGCGCGGGTGGCTACACCTTC. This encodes CASSLDTGGAGGYTF. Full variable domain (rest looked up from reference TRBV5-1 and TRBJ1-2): KAGVTQTPRYLIKTRGQQVTLSCSPISGHRSVSWYQQTPGQGLQFLFEYFSETQRNKGNFPGRFSGRQFSNSRSEMNVSTLELGDSALYLCASSLDTGGAGGYTFGSGTRLTVV.